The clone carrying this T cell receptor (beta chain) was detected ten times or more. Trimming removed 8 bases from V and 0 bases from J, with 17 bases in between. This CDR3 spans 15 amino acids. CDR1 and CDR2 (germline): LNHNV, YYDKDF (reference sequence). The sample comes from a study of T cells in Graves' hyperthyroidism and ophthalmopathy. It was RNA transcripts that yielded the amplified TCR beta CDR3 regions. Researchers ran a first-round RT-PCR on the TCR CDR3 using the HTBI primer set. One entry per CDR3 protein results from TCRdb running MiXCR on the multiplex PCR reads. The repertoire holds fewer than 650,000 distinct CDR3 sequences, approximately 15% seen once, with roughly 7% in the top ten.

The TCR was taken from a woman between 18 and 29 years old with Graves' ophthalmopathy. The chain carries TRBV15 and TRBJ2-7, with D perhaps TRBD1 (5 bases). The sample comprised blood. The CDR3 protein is CATEDISRDSYEQYF. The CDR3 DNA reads TGTGCCACCGAAGATATTTCCAGGGACTCCTACGAGCAGTACTTC.